This T cell receptor (beta chain) was documented in a study of T-cell reconstitution after alpha-beta-depleted transplantation in children. On this clonotype itself: Its matching antigen is unknown.

Study-wide points: T-cell counts and diversity at one year following transplant were attributed mainly to newly produced T cells. As was reported, about two months after transplant, alpha-beta T cells came from several hundred expanded graft clones. The study traced high day-60 TCRbeta diversity in some patients to surviving recipient T cells and thymic progenitors.

Unique molecular identifiers were incorporated when the TCRbeta library was constructed. Via MiXCR, TCRdb re-called the PCR reads, giving one row per CDR3 protein. The sample includes around 960,000 distinct CDR3 sequences, around 30% of them seen just once. This TCR was sampled from a boy under two years old who had a stem cell transplant for SCID, so the T cells may come from the graft donor. The specimen was PBMCs, mostly from graft donor cells, collected 360 days after TCRalphabeta/CD19-depleted stem cell transplant.

CDR3 residues: CASKWDRRTTEAFF. CDR3 sequence (DNA): TGTGCCAGCAAATGGGACAGGAGAACTACTGAAGCTTTCTTT. The V gene is TRBV2, the J gene TRBJ1-1; the match to TRBD1 covers 8 bases. The junction had 9 bases not matched to a gene; V was cut back by 7 bases and J by 5 bases. This CDR3 is built from 14 residues. Germline CDR1 and CDR2: SNHLY and FYNNEI.